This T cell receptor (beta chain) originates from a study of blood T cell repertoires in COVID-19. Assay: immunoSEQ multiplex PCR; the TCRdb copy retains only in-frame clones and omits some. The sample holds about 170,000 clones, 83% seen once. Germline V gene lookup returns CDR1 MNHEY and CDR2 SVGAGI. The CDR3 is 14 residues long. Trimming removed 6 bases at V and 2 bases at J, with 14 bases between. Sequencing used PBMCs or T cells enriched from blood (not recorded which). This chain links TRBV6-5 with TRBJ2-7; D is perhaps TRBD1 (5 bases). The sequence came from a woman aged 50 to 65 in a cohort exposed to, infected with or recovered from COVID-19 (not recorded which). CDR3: CASRMDKPPYEQYF. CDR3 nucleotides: TGTGCCAGCAGGATGGACAAACCCCCCTACGAGCAGTACTTC.